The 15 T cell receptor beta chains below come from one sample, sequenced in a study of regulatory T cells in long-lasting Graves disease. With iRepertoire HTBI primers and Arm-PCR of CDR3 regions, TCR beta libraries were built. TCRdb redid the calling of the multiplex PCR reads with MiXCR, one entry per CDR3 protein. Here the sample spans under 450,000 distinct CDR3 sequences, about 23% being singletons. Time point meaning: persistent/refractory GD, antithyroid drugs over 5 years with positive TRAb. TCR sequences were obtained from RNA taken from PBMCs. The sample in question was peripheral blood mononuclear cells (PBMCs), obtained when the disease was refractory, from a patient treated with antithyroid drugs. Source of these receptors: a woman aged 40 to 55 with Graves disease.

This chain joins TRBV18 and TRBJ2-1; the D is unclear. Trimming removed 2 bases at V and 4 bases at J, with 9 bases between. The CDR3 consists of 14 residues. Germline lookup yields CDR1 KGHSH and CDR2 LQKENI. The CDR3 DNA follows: TGTGCCAGCTCACCAATTGGATGGTACAATGAGCAGTTCTTC. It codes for CASSPIGWYNEQFF.

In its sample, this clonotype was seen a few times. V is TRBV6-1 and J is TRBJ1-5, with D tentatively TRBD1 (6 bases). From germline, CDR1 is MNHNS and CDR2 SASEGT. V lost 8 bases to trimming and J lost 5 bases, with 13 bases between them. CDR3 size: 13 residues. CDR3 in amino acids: CASRGGLDQPQHF. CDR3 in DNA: TGTGCCAGCCGGGGGGGGCTTGATCAGCCCCAGCATTTT.

CDR3 nucleotide sequence: TGTGCCAGCAGCCAAGTAGCGGGAGGGCCGGTGTACACCGGGGAGCTGTTTTTT. Translated: CASSQVAGGPVYTGELFF. The chain is built from TRBV14 and TRBJ2-2; TRBD2 aligns across 11 bases. This CDR3 is built from 18 residues. The ends lost 1 base at V and 3 bases at J; junction bases unmatched: 7. CDR1 and CDR2 from the germline V gene are SGHDN and FVKESK.

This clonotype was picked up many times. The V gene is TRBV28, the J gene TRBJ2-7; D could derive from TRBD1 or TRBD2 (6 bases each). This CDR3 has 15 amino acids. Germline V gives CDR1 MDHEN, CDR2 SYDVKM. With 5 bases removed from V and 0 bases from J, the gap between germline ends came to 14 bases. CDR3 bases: TGTGCCAGCAGTCCTGGCGGGACATACTCCTACGAGCAGTACTTC. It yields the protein CASSPGGTYSYEQYF. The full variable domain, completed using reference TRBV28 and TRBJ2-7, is DVKVTQSSRYLVKRTGEKVFLECVQDMDHENMFWYRQDPGLGLRLIYFSYDVKMKEKGDIPEGYSVSREKKERFSLILESASTNQTSMYLCASSPGGTYSYEQYFGPGTRLTVT.

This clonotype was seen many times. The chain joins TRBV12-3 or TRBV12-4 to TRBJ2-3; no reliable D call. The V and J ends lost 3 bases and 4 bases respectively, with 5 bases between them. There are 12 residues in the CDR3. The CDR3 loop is CASSFLADTQYF. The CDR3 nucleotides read TGTGCCAGCAGTTTTCTCGCAGATACGCAGTATTTT.

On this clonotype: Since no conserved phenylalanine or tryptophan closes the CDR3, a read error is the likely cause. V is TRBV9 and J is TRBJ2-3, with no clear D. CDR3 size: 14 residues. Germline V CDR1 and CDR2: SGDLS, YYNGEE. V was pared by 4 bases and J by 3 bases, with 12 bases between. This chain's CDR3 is CASSTLTGTDTQYS. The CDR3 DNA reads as TGTGCCAGCAGCACCCTCACCGGAACAGATACGCAGTATTCT.

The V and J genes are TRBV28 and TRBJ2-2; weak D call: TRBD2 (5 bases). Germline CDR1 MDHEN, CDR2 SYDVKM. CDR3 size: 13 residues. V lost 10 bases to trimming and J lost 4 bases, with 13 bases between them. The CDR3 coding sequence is TGTGCCACCGAGGACTTGACCACCGGGGAGCTGTTTTTT. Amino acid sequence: CATEDLTTGELFF.

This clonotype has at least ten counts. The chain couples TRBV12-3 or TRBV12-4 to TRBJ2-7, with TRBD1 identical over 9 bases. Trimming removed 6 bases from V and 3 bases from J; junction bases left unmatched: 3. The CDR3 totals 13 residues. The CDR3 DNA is TGTGCCAGCAGACGGACAGGGGACTACGAGCAGTACTTC. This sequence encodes CASRRTGDYEQYF.

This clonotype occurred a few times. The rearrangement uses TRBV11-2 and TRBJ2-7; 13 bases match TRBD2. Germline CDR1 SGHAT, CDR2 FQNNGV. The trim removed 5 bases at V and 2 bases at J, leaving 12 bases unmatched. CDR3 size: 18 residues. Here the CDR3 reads CASSAGLAGVLPTYEQYF. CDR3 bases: TGTGCCAGCAGCGCAGGACTAGCGGGAGTACTACCCACCTACGAGCAGTACTTC.

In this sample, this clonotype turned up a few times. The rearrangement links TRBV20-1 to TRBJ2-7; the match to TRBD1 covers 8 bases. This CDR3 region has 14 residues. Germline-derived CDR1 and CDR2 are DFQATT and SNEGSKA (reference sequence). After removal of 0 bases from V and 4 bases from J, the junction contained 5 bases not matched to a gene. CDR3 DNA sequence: TGCAGTGCTAGAGATAGGGACAGGAGATACGAGCAGTACTTC. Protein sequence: CSARDRDRRYEQYF.

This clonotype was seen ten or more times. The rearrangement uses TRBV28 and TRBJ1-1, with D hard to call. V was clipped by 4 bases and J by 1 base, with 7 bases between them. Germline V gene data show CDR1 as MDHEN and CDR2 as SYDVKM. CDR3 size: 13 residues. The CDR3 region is CASSSAANTEAFF. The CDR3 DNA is TGTGCCAGCAGTTCAGCTGCGAACACTGAAGCTTTCTTT.

The CDR3 region is CASSFPTGTGNNEQFF. DNA of the CDR3: TGTGCCAGCAGTTTCCCAACGGGGACAGGGAACAATGAGCAGTTCTTC. This chain uses TRBV28 with TRBJ2-1; 9 bases fit TRBD1. In germline, CDR1 is MDHEN, CDR2 SYDVKM. Trimming at V came to 3 bases and at J to 5 bases, leaving 8 bases not matched to a gene. The CDR3 has 16 amino acids.

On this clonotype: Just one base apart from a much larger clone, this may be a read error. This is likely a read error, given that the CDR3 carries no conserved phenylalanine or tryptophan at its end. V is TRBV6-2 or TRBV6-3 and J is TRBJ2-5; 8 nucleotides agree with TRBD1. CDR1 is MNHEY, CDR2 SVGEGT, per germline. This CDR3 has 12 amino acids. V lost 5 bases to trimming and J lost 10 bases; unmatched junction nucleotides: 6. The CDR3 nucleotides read TGTGCCAGCAGTCGGCCCGGACAGGGCCAGTACCTC. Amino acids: CASSRPGQGQYL.

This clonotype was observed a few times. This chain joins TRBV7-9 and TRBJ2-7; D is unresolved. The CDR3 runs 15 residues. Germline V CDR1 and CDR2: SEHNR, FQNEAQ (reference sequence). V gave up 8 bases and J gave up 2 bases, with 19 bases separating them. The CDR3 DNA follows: TGTGCCAGCGGCTCCGATACACCGATACCCTACGAGCAGTACTTC. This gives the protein CASGSDTPIPYEQYF. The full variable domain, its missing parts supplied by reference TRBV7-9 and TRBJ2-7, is DTGVSQNPRHKITKRGQNVTFRCDPISEHNRLYWYRQTLGQGPEFLTYFQNEAQLEKSRLLSDRFSAERPKGSFSTLEIQRTEQGDSAMYLCASGSDTPIPYEQYFGPGTRLTVT.

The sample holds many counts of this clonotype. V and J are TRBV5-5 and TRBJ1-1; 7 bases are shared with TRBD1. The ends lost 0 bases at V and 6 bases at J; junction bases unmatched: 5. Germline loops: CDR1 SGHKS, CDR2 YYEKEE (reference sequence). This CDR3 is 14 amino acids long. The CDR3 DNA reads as TGTGCCAGCAGCTTGGCCTTTCAGGGGGCTGAAGCTTTCTTT. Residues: CASSLAFQGAEAFF.